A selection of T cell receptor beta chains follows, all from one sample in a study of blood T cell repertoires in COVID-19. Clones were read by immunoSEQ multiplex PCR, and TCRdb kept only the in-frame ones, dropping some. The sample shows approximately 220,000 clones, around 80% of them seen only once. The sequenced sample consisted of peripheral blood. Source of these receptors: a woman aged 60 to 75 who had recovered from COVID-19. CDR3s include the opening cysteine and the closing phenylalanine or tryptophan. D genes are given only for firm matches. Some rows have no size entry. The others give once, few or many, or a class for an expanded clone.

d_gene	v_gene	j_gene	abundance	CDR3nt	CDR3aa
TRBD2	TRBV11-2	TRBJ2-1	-	TGTGCCAGCACCCCTAGGTTCGCGGGGGGGTCCTACAATGAGCAGTTCTTC	CASTPRFAGGSYNEQFF
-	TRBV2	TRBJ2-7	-	TGTGCCAGCAGTCCTACAAGGGGGGAGCAGTACTTC	CASSPTRGEQYF
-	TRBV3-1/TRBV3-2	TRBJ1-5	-	TGTGCCAGCAGCCAAGTTTCACATTATAGCAATCAGCCCCAGCATTTT	CASSQVSHYSNQPQHF
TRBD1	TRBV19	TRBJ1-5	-	TGTGCCAGTCAGGGGGCGCGTAATCAGCCCCAGCATTTT	CASQGARNQPQHF
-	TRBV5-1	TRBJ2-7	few	TGCGCCAGCAGCTCGAGCTCCTACGAGCAGTACTTC	CASSSSSYEQYF
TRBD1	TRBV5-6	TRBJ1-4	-	TGTGCCAGCAGCCAGGGGACAGGGTATGAAAAACTGTTTTTT	CASSQGTGYEKLFF
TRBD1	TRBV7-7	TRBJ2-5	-	TGTGCTAGCAGCTTGACAGGGGGCTCCCAAGAGACCCAGTACTTC	CASSLTGGSQETQYF
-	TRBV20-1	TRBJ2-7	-	TGCAGTGCTAGTCCCTTCGGGGAGAGCTCCTACGAGCAGTACTTC	CSASPFGESSYEQYF
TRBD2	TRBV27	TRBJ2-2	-	TGTGCCAGCACCGAGTTGCGGGGGGGCCCCGGGGAGCTGTTTTTT	CASTELRGGPGELFF
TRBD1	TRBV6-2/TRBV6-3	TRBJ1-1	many	TGTGCCAGCAGTTGGGACAGGGGGAACACTGAAGCTTTCTTT	CASSWDRGNTEAFF
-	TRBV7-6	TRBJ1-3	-	TGTGCCAGCAGCCCGACCGGGTTCTCTGGAAACACCATATATTTT	CASSPTGFSGNTIYF
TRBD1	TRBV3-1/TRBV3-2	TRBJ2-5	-	TGTGCCAGCAGCCAGAGCCGGGACAGTCAGCAAGAGACCCAGTACTTC	CASSQSRDSQQETQYF
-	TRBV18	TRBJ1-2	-	TGTGCCAGCTCACCAGGATTGGACAGATTTAAAGGGGTAAACTATGGCTACACCTTC	CASSPGLDRFKGVNYGYTF
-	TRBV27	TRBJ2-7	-	TGTGCCAGCAGTTCCTCCAGCTACGAGCAGTACTTC	CASSSSSYEQYF
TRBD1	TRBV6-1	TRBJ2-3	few	TGTGCCAGCAGGTCCGGGACAGGGGTAACAGATACGCAGTATTTT	CASRSGTGVTDTQYF
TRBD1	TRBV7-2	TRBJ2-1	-	TGTGCCAGCAGCTTCAGGTCACCGGGACAGGGGGCGCTGAGTGAGCAGTTCTTC	CASSFRSPGQGALSEQFF
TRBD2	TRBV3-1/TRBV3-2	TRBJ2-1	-	TGTGCCAGCAGCGCCGGACTAGCGCGAGCCTACAATGAGCAGTTCTTC	CASSAGLARAYNEQFF
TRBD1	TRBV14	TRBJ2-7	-	TGTGCCAGCAGCCAGTACAGGGGCTCAGGGGAGCAGTACTTC	CASSQYRGSGEQYF
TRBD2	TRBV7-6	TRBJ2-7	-	TGTGCCAGCAGCTTAGGGGTAGCGGGGGCCACGGCCTACGAGCAGTACTTC	CASSLGVAGATAYEQYF
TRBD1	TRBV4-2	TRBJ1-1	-	TGTGCCAGCAGCCAAGGCTCGACAGGGGGCCTGAACACTGAAGCTTTCTTT	CASSQGSTGGLNTEAFF
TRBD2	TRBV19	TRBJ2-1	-	TGTGCCAGTAGTATCAGGGCTAGCGGGGGGTTAGATGAGCAGTTCTTC	CASSIRASGGLDEQFF
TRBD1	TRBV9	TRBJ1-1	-	TGTGCCAGCAGCGTCAGACAGGGAACTGAAGCTTTCTTT	CASSVRQGTEAFF
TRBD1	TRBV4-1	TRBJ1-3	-	TGCGCCAGCAGACGGGGACAGTGGGAATCTGGAAACACCATATATTTT	CASRRGQWESGNTIYF
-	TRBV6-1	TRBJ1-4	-	TGTGCCAGCAGTGAAAGGGACATGAATGAAAAACTGTTTTTT	CASSERDMNEKLFF
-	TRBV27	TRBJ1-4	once	TGTGCCAGCAGCCCCAGTTATGGAACTAATGAAAAACTGTTTTTT	CASSPSYGTNEKLFF
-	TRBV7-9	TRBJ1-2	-	TGTGCCAGCAGCCTTGGTCCAGGGAATTATGGCTACACCTTC	CASSLGPGNYGYTF
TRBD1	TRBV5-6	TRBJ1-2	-	TGTGCCAGCAGCACGGGACAGACAGACGCTAACTATGGCTACACCTTC	CASSTGQTDANYGYTF
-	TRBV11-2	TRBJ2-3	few	TGTGCCAGCAGTAAAGGTAGTAGCAGCACAGATACGCAGTATTTT	CASSKGSSSTDTQYF
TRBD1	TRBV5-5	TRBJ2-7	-	TGTGCCAGCAGCTCGCTGACAGGGGACTACGAGCAGTACTTC	CASSSLTGDYEQYF
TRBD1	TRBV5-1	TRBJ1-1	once	TGCGCCAGCAGCTCCACAGGGGTTCTCACTGAAGCTTTCTTT	CASSSTGVLTEAFF
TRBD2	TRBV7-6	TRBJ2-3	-	TGTGCCAGCAGCGCCCCTAAGGTCCTAGCGGGCACAGATACGCAGTATTTT	CASSAPKVLAGTDTQYF
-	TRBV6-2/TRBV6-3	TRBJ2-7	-	TGTGCCAGCAGTTACAGGCGGGGGCTGGACTACGAGCAGTACTTC	CASSYRRGLDYEQYF
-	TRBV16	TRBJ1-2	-	TGTGCCAGCAGCCATCCCGGACTGATATTATGGAGCTACACCTTC	CASSHPGLILWSYTF
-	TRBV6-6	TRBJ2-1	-	TGTGCCAGCAGCCCCTATAGTACACGGGACTCTAGATGGACCTACAATGAGCAGTTCTTC	CASSPYSTRDSRWTYNEQFF
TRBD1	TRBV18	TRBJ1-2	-	TGTGCCAGCTCACCTGGGACAGAATGGACCTTC	CASSPGTEWTF
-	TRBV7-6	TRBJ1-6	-	TGTGCCAGCAGCGCAAGGACAGATAATTCACCCCTCCACTTT	CASSARTDNSPLHF
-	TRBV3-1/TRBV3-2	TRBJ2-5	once	TGTGCCAGCAGCCGCCCGCCAGCGCTCGGCCAAGAGACCCAGTACTTC	CASSRPPALGQETQYF
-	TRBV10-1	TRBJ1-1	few	TGCGCCAGCAGTGAGGCGGGGAACACTGAAGCTTTCTTT	CASSEAGNTEAFF
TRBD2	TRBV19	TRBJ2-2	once	TGTGCCAGTAGCCCAACTAGCGGGGGGGCCGCCGGGGAGCTGTTTTTT	CASSPTSGGAAGELFF
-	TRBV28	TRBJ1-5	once	TGTGCCAGCAGTTTACGAACAGGGACTCAGCCCCAGCATTTT	CASSLRTGTQPQHF
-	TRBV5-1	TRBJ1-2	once	TGCGCCAGCAGCTTTCCGGTACAGACAGTCTTGAACTATGAAGTCAGGCAAGGCTATGGCTACACCTTC	CASSFPVQTVLNYEVRQGYGYTF
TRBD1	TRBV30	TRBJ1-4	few	TGTGCCTGGAGCCGGGACAGCCGTAATGAAAAACTGTTTTTT	CAWSRDSRNEKLFF
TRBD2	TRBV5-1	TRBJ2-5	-	TGCGCCAGCAGCTTGGGCGGGGGAGATGAGACCCAGTACTTC	CASSLGGGDETQYF
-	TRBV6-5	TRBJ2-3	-	TGTGCCAGCAGTTACTTGCGGGGGCGAACAGATACGCAGTATTTT	CASSYLRGRTDTQYF
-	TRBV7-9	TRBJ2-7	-	TGTGCCAGCAGCTTAGCAGGGACTTCCCGCTACGAGCAGTACTTC	CASSLAGTSRYEQYF
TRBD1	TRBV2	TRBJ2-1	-	TGTGCCAGCACCAGGGACAGTTACAATGAGCAGTTCTTC	CASTRDSYNEQFF
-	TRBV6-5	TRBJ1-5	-	TGTGCCAGCAGTCACCCCGGTCAGCCCCAGCATTTT	CASSHPGQPQHF
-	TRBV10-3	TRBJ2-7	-	TGTGCCATCAGGGGTTTCTCTGGAGACGACGAGCAGTACTTC	CAIRGFSGDDEQYF
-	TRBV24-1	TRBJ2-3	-	TGTGCCACCAGTGACCCGGGGGGCAGGGGCACAGATACGCAGTATTTT	CATSDPGGRGTDTQYF
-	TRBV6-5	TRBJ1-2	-	TGTGCCAGCAGTTACTCGTCGGGGGTGAGCTACACCTTC	CASSYSSGVSYTF
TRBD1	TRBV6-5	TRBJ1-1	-	TGTGCCAGCAGTACGGGACAGAGGAACACTGAAGCTTTCTTT	CASSTGQRNTEAFF
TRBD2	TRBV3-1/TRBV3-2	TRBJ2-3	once	TGTGCCAGCAGCCATCTGACTAGCGGGGGGGCAGATACGCAGTATTTT	CASSHLTSGGADTQYF
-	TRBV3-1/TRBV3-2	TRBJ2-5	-	TGTGCCAGCAGCCAGAGGGGGAGGGCTGAGACCCAGTACTTC	CASSQRGRAETQYF
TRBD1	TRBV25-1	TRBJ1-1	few	TGTGCCAGCAGCCTCGGACAGGGTAAAGCTTTCTTT	CASSLGQGKAFF
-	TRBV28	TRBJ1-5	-	TGTGCCAGCAGTCTACCTGACACCCTCGGCAGCAATCAGCCCCAGCATTTT	CASSLPDTLGSNQPQHF
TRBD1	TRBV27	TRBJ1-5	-	TGTGCCAGCAAAGCGGGACAGGGGGCTTTTCAGCCCCAGCATTTT	CASKAGQGAFQPQHF